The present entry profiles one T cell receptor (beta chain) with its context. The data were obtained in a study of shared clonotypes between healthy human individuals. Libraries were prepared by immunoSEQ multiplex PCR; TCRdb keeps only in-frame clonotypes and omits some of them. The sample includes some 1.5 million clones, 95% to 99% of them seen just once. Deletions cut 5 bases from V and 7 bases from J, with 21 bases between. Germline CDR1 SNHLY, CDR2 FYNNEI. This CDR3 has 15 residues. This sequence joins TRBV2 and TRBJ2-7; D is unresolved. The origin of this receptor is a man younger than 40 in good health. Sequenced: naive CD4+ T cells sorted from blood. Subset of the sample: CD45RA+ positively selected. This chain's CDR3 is CASSPTHQGFGEQYF. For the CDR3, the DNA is TGTGCCAGCAGTCCTACTCACCAAGGGTTTGGGGAGCAGTACTTC.